The subject of this entry is one TCR beta chain. With 60 Vbeta and 13 Jbeta primers, the PCR was carried out. Method: immunoSEQ multiplex PCR; TCRdb's copy keeps in-frame clones and lacks some. The data hold some 120,000 clones, with 81% observed a single time. The data were taken from a study of cytomegalovirus exposure and HLA in healthy donors. The sequence was collected from a woman in her 30s in good health and CMV-seronegative. The specimen was PBMCs.

The CDR3 bases are TGTGCCAGCAGTTTATCCGGACAGATCTACGAGCAGTACTTC. Amino acid sequence: CASSLSGQIYEQYF. The V call is TRBV27, the J call TRBJ2-7; possibly TRBD1 for D (6 bases). The CDR3 totals 14 residues. Germline V gene data show CDR1 as MNHEY and CDR2 as SMNVEV (reference sequence). Trimming stripped 0 bases from V and 3 bases from J, with 9 bases between.